What follows are 30 T cell receptor beta chains derived from one specimen sequenced in a study of T cell responses to AZD1222 COVID-19 vaccine. The repertoire was sequenced with immunoSEQ multiplex PCR; TCRdb's copy has only in-frame clones and lacks some. The table shows tens of thousands of clones, with 85% occurring only once. The sample here was peripheral blood, taken 28 days after the second AZD1222 dose. The source of these receptors is an adult who received the AZD1222 COVID-19 vaccine.

The J gene is TRBJ1-6, the V gene TRBV28, with TRBD1 matching 7 bases. V shed 5 bases, J shed 7 bases, and the junction held 11 bases outside the gene matches. Germline V gives CDR1 MDHEN, CDR2 SYDVKM. The CDR3 is 16 amino acids. The DNA of the CDR3 is TGTGCCAGCAGTCCCGGACAGGAGTATTGGAATTCACCCCTCCACTTT. This sequence encodes CASSPGQEYWNSPLHF. Supplemented by reference TRBV28 and TRBJ1-6, the full variable domain reads DVKVTQSSRYLVKRTGEKVFLECVQDMDHENMFWYRQDPGLGLRLIYFSYDVKMKEKGDIPEGYSVSREKKERFSLILESASTNQTSMYLCASSPGQEYWNSPLHFGNGTRLTVT.

As regards this clone: The sample carries other DNA sequences with the same CDR3. The chain employs TRBV18 and TRBJ2-3; D unresolved. The CDR3 length is 13 residues. Per the germline V gene, CDR1 is KGHSH and CDR2 is LQKENI. Trimming took off 0 bases at V and 0 bases at J, with 1 base between the two ends. CDR3: CASSPPSTDTQYF. Here the CDR3 DNA reads TGTGCCAGCTCACCACCGAGCACAGATACGCAGTATTTT.

The chain joins TRBV3-1 (or the pseudogene TRBV3-2) to TRBJ2-1, with 8 bases aligning to TRBD2. CDR1 is LGHDT, CDR2 YNNKEL, per germline (reference sequence). The V gene end was trimmed by 3 bases and the J gene end by 4 bases; junction bases not matched to a gene: 11. The CDR3 is made up of 17 amino acids. The CDR3 protein is CASSHQITSGPYNEQFF. In DNA form, the CDR3 reads TGTGCCAGCAGCCACCAAATTACTAGCGGACCATACAATGAGCAGTTCTTC.

This chain links TRBV5-1 with TRBJ1-2; TRBD1 agrees at 8 bases. Germline CDR1 SGHRS, CDR2 YFSETQ. V shed 4 bases, J shed 1 base, and the junction held 9 bases outside the gene matches. The CDR3 is 16 residues long. CDR3 bases: TGCGCCAGCAGCCACGGACAGGGTCGCAATAACTATGGCTACACCTTC. Translation: CASSHGQGRNNYGYTF.

This clone has only one observation. The chain employs TRBV19 and TRBJ1-4, with 8 nucleotides matching TRBD1. The CDR3 covers 16 residues. Germline CDR1 reads LNHDA; CDR2 reads SQIVND (reference sequence). With V trimmed by 7 bases and J by 8 bases, 15 bases remained unmatched. DNA for the CDR3: TGTGCCAGTAACCCGGGACAGGTCGGATTTGGGGAAAAACTGTTTTTT. Translation: CASNPGQVGFGEKLFF.

V usage is TRBV7-6 and J usage is TRBJ2-7; the match to TRBD2 covers 7 bases. The CDR3 totals 17 residues. Unmatched junction bases numbered 11, after V lost 1 base and J lost 2 bases. The germline V gene has CDR1 SGHVS and CDR2 FNYEAQ. The CDR3, as DNA: TGTGCCAGCAGCTTAGGTTACGGGCGGGAGCCCACCTACGAGCAGTACTTC. Encoded protein: CASSLGYGREPTYEQYF.

The V and J genes are TRBV9 and TRBJ1-3, with D hard to call. Germline CDR1 and CDR2: SGDLS and YYNGEE. V was clipped by 1 base and J by 0 bases, with 11 bases between them. This CDR3 has 16 residues. DNA for the CDR3: TGTGCCAGCAGCGTATCTGCAACAAGCTCTGGAAACACCATATATTTT. Its protein product is CASSVSATSSGNTIYF.

V usage is TRBV7-3 and J usage is TRBJ1-3; no clear D. The length of the CDR3 is 15 residues. The V gene lost 0 bases and the J gene lost 2 bases, with 8 bases spanning the gap. Germline V lookup: CDR1 SGHTA, CDR2 FQGTGA. CDR3 sequence: CASSLTAGPGNTIYF. CDR3 sequence (DNA): TGTGCCAGCAGCTTAACGGCAGGTCCTGGAAACACCATATATTTT.

The V gene is TRBV3-1 (or the pseudogene TRBV3-2), the J gene TRBJ1-6; D is unclear. V was cut by 6 bases and J by 2 bases, with 11 bases left in between. The germline V gene encodes CDR1 LGHDT and CDR2 YNNKEL (reference sequence). This CDR3 has 15 residues. This chain's CDR3 is CASRQNWAYNSPLHF. The DNA of the CDR3 is TGTGCCAGCAGGCAAAATTGGGCCTATAATTCACCCCTCCACTTT.

The V and J genes are TRBV24-1 and TRBJ2-5; D call uncertain. V was pared by 4 bases and J by 2 bases, with 7 bases between. In germline, CDR1 is KGHDR, CDR2 SFDVKD. The CDR3 runs 13 residues. In DNA, the CDR3 is TGTGCCACCAGTGAATGGCAGCAAGAGACCCAGTACTTC. It translates to CATSEWQQETQYF.

The V and J genes are TRBV5-1 and TRBJ1-1; no firm D call. V shed 5 bases and J shed 0 bases, with 11 bases lying between them. This CDR3 spans 14 amino acids. Per the germline V gene, CDR1 is SGHRS and CDR2 is YFSETQ. The CDR3 nucleotides read TGCGCCAGCAGGCGTCCGGGGATGAACACTGAAGCTTTCTTT. Translation gives CASRRPGMNTEAFF.

This sequence joins TRBV5-1 and TRBJ2-1, with 9 bases that match TRBD2. The germline V gene has CDR1 SGHRS and CDR2 YFSETQ. This CDR3 contains 18 residues. Trimming removed 0 bases from V and 2 bases from J; junction bases left unmatched: 9. The chain's CDR3 is CASSLANGLAGPYNEQFF. The CDR3 DNA sequence: TGCGCCAGCAGCTTGGCCAACGGGCTAGCGGGACCCTACAATGAGCAGTTCTTC. The full variable domain, rest sourced from reference TRBV5-1 and TRBJ2-1, is KAGVTQTPRYLIKTRGQQVTLSCSPISGHRSVSWYQQTPGQGLQFLFEYFSETQRNKGNFPGRFSGRQFSNSRSEMNVSTLELGDSALYLCASSLANGLAGPYNEQFFGPGTRLTVL.

The gene calls are TRBV19 and TRBJ2-6; D remains unclear. Trimming left V 4 bases short and J 1 base short, with 8 bases between. Germline CDR1 LNHDA, CDR2 SQIVND (reference sequence). The CDR3 contains 15 residues. For the CDR3, the DNA is TGTGCCAGTAGTAGTCTGGGTTCTGGGGCCAACGTCCTGACTTTC. This codes for CASSSLGSGANVLTF.

The chain employs TRBV6-5 and TRBJ1-2, with a tentative D call TRBD1 (6 bases). V lost 2 bases and J 8 bases, leaving 21 bases between the germline ends. The CDR3 sequence is 16 residues long. CDR1 and CDR2 (germline): MNHEY, SVGAGI. CDR3 DNA: TGTGCCAGCAGTTACCCCCCGGCAGGGGACTTAAAGGGCTACACCTTC. Translation: CASSYPPAGDLKGYTF.

The rearrangement joins TRBV5-1 to TRBJ1-1; D is unclear. The CDR3 contains 13 residues. Trimming cost V 2 bases and J 6 bases, with 11 bases left between them. The germline gives CDR1 SGHRS, CDR2 YFSETQ. The CDR3 DNA reads TGCGCCAGCAGCTTCGGGCAGCCCGCTGAAGCTTTCTTT. This sequence encodes CASSFGQPAEAFF.

The chain uses TRBV7-9 and TRBJ2-1, with D tentatively TRBD2 (5 bases). Germline CDR1 SEHNR, CDR2 FQNEAQ (reference sequence). V lost 1 base and J lost 9, with 7 bases in between. The CDR3 runs 12 residues. CDR3 amino acids: CASSLGGGEQFF. CDR3 nucleotides: TGTGCCAGCAGCTTAGGCGGAGGTGAGCAGTTCTTC.

This rearrangement joins TRBV27 to TRBJ2-3; TRBD1 is a possible D gene (6 bases). CDR3 size: 15 residues. V lost 2 bases, J lost 3 bases, and 12 bases lay in between. From germline, CDR1 is MNHEY and CDR2 SMNVEV (reference sequence). The CDR3 sequence is CASSLEGGETDTQYF. The CDR3 nucleotides are TGTGCCAGCAGTTTAGAAGGGGGAGAGACAGATACGCAGTATTTT.

The chain has TRBV7-9 and TRBJ2-2; TRBD1 matches 7 bases. In germline, CDR1 is SEHNR, CDR2 FQNEAQ (reference sequence). V dropped 4 bases and J dropped 3; count of bases not matched to a gene: 2. This CDR3 spans 14 amino acids. For the CDR3, the DNA is TGTGCCAGCAGCTCGGGACAGTACACCGGGGAGCTGTTTTTT. It codes for CASSSGQYTGELFF.

V is TRBV5-8 and J is TRBJ1-1, with D hard to call. The CDR3 sequence is 16 residues long. Germline loops: CDR1 SGHTS, CDR2 YDEGEE. V lost 4 bases to trimming and J lost 7 bases, with 23 bases between them. CDR3 residues: CASSPPGSRRRDEAFF. CDR3 coding DNA: TGTGCCAGCAGCCCCCCCGGCAGCCGCCGAAGAGATGAAGCTTTCTTT.

This clone was seen more than once but under ten times. The V call is TRBV4-1, the J call TRBJ1-6; no reliable D call. V was trimmed by 0 bases and J by 8 bases, leaving 5 bases between them. CDR1 is MGHRA, CDR2 YSYEKL, per germline. This CDR3 spans 13 amino acids. CDR3 region: CASSQEVDSPLHF. CDR3 bases: TGCGCCAGCAGCCAAGAAGTAGATTCACCCCTCCACTTT.

A few counts support this clone. CDR3 sequence: CASSQVSGISYEQYF. CDR3 DNA sequence: TGTGCCAGCAGCCAAGTATCAGGGATCTCCTACGAGCAGTACTTC. This rearrangement joins TRBV4-2 to TRBJ2-7; TRBD1 might be the D (5 bases). The CDR3 length is 15 residues. The germline gives CDR1 LGHNA, CDR2 YNFKEQ. Trimming left V 1 base short and J 0 bases short, with 10 bases between.

This chain uses TRBV6-5 with TRBJ1-6; D is uncertain. Germline values: CDR1 MNHEY, CDR2 SVGAGI. V was shortened by 0 bases and J by 12 bases, with 15 bases between the two germline ends. CDR3 size: 15 residues. The CDR3 here is CASSYSSQTTKPLHF. In DNA, the CDR3 is TGTGCCAGCAGTTACTCGAGTCAGACGACCAAACCCCTCCACTTT.

This chain connects TRBV28 to TRBJ2-7; D might be TRBD1 or TRBD2, each matching 6 bases. The CDR3 consists of 15 residues. Deletions cut 6 bases from V and 0 bases from J, with 15 bases between. Per the germline V gene, CDR1 is MDHEN and CDR2 is SYDVKM. This chain's CDR3 is CASRGEKGGSYEQYF. CDR3 sequence (DNA): TGTGCCAGCAGGGGGGAGAAGGGGGGCTCCTACGAGCAGTACTTC.

The CDR3 nucleotides read TGTGCCAGCAGTCTGGGGGAATGGGGTGAAAAACTGTTTTTT. Its protein is CASSLGEWGEKLFF. The J gene is TRBJ1-4, the V gene TRBV2; TRBD1 is a possible D gene (5 bases). CDR1 is SNHLY and CDR2 is FYNNEI in the germline V gene. Trimming took 5 bases from V and 7 from J, leaving 14 bases between them. There are 14 residues in the CDR3.

The rearrangement uses TRBV4-1 and TRBJ2-4; a possible D gene is TRBD2 (7 bases). V was trimmed by 1 base and J by 7 bases, leaving 17 bases between them. Germline V gene data show CDR1 as MGHRA and CDR2 as YSYEKL. This CDR3 contains 16 residues. CDR3 coding DNA: TGCGCCAGCAGCCAAGTCCACAGGGAGGGCTATAACATTCAGTACTTC. Amino acid sequence: CASSQVHREGYNIQYF.

This chain uses TRBV5-4 with TRBJ1-2; D perhaps matches TRBD1 (5 bases). The CDR3 loop spans 14 amino acids. In germline, CDR1 is SGHNT, CDR2 YYREEE (reference sequence). Between the trimmed V and J ends, which lost 0 bases and 7 bases, there was a span of 13 bases. CDR3 sequence reads: CASSLGQGRSGYTF. DNA for the CDR3: TGTGCCAGCAGCTTGGGGCAGGGACGAAGTGGCTACACCTTC.

This clone was detected only a few times. The rearrangement links TRBV12-5 to TRBJ2-2; D may be TRBD2 (7 bases). Germline loops: CDR1 LGHNT, CDR2 FRNRAP. The ends were cut back, 4 bases at V and 7 bases at J, with 16 bases in the middle. The CDR3 is 15 amino acids. CDR3 in amino acids: CASGSPMGGHGELFF. DNA of the CDR3: TGTGCTAGTGGTTCACCGATGGGGGGGCACGGGGAGCTGTTTTTT. The full variable domain, completed using reference TRBV12-5 and TRBJ2-2, is DARVTQTPRHKVTEMGQEVTMRCQPILGHNTVFWYRQTMMQGLELLAYFRNRAPLDDSGMPKDRFSAEMPDATLATLKIQPSEPRDSAVYFCASGSPMGGHGELFFGEGSRLTVL.

The rearrangement joins TRBV6-5 to TRBJ1-1; D is uncertain. The V end lost 10 bases, the J end lost 4 bases, and 16 bases lay between the germline ends. Germline V gene sequence: CDR1 MNHEY, CDR2 SVGAGI. This CDR3 is built from 13 residues. Here the CDR3 reads CATKGGVGTEAFF. The CDR3 DNA sequence: TGTGCCACCAAGGGCGGGGTTGGCACTGAAGCTTTCTTT.

The chain has TRBV5-4 and TRBJ2-7; D may be TRBD2 (6 bases). From germline, CDR1 is SGHNT and CDR2 YYREEE (reference sequence). The CDR3 is made up of 13 amino acids. Trimming cost V 2 bases and J 5 bases, with 11 bases left between them. The DNA for the CDR3 is TGTGCCAGCAGCTTACTAGCCGGTCACGAGCAGTACTTC. This gives the protein CASSLLAGHEQYF.

The genes are TRBV6-6 and TRBJ2-7; TRBD1 agrees at 10 bases. The length of the CDR3 is 14 residues. J lost 5 bases, V lost 5 bases, and 6 bases had no gene match. Per germline, CDR1 MNHNY and CDR2 SVGAGI (reference sequence). CDR3 in amino acids: CASSDRGLQDEQYF. The CDR3 DNA sequence: TGTGCCAGCAGTGACAGGGGGCTTCAGGACGAGCAGTACTTC.